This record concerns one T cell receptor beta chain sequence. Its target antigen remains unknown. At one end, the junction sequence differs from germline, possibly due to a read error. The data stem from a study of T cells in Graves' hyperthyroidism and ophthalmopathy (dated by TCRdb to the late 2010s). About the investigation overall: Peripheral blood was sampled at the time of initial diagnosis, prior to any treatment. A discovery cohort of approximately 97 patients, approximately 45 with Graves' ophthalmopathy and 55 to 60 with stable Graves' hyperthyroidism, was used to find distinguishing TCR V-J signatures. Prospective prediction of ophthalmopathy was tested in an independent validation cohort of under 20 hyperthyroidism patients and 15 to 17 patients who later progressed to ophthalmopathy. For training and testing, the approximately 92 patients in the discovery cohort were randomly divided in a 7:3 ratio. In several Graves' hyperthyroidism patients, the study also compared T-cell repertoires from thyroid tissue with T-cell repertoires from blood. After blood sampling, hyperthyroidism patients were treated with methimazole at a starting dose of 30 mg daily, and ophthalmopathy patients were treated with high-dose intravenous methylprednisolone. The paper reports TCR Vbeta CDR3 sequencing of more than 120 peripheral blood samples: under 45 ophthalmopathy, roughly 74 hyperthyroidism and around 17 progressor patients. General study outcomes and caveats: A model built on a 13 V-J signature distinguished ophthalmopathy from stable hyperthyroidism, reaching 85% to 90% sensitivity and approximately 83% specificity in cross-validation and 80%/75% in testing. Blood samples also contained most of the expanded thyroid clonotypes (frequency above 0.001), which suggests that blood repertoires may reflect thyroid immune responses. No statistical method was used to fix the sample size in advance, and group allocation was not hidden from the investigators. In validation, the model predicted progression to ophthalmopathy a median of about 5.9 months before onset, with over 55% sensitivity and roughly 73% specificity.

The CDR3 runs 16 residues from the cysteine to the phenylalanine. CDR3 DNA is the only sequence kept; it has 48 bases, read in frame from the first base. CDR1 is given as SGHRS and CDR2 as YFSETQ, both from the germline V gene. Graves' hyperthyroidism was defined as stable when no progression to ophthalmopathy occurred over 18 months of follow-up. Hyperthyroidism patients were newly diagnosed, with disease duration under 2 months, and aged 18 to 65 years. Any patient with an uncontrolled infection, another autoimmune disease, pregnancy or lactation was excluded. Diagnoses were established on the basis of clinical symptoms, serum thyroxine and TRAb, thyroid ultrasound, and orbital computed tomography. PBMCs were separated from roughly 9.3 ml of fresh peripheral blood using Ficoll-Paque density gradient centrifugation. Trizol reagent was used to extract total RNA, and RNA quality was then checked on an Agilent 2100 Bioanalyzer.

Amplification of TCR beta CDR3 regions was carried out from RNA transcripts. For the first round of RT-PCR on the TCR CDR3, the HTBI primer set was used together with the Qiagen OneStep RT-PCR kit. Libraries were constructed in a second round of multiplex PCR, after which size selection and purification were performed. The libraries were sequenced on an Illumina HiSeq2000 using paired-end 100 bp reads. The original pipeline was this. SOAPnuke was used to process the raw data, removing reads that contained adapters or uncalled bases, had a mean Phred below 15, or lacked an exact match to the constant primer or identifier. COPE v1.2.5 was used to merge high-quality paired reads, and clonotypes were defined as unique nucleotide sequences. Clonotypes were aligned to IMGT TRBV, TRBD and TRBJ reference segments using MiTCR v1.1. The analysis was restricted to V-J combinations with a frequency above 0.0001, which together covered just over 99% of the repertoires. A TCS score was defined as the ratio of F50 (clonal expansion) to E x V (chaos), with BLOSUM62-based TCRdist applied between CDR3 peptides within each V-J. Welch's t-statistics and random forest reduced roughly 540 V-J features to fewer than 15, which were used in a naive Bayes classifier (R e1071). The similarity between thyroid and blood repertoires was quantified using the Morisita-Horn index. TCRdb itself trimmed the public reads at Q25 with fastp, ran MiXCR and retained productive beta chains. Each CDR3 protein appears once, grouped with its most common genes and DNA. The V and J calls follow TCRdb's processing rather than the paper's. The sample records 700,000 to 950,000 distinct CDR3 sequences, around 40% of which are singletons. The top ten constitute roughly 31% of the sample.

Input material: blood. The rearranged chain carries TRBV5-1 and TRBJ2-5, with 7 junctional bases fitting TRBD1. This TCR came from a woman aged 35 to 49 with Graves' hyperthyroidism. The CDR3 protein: CASSFSTGDGVETQYF. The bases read TGTGCCAGCAGCTTCTCTACAGGGGATGGTGTTGAGACCCAGTACTTC.